Listed below are T cell receptor beta chains from one sample, sequenced in a study of technical replicates of blood from several donors. Produced via immunoSEQ multiplex PCR; TCRdb's table is partial and in-frame only. The sample lists under 85,000 clones; nearly 98% were seen once. Material: T cells isolated from PBMCs. The receptors derive from a human donor in good health. Both conserved end residues are part of each CDR3. D genes are given only for firm matches. Clone size, where shown, is once, few, many, or a class for clones that have expanded.

D	J	size	V	DNA	CDR3
TRBD2	TRBJ2-3	-	TRBV7-2	TGTGCCAGCAGCCCCATCGTTAGCGGGAACCCCTTGGCAGATACGCAGTATTTT	CASSPIVSGNPLADTQYF
TRBD1	TRBJ1-5	-	TRBV19	TGTGCCAGTACGGACAGGGGCATGGGGGAGCCCCAGCATTTT	CASTDRGMGEPQHF
TRBD1	TRBJ2-1	-	TRBV6-5	TGTGCCAGCAGTAATGGACAGGGAAGGGTTGAGCAGTTCTTC	CASSNGQGRVEQFF
TRBD1	TRBJ2-7	-	TRBV25-1	TGTGCCAGCAGTGGGACAGGGAGGTACGAGCAGTACTTC	CASSGTGRYEQYF
-	TRBJ1-2	-	TRBV4-2	TGTGCCAGCAGCCAAGAGGATAGGGCGGGGGGCTACACCTTC	CASSQEDRAGGYTF
TRBD1	TRBJ1-2	-	TRBV6-4	TGTGCCAGCAGTGCGACAGGGACTAACTATGGCTACACCTTC	CASSATGTNYGYTF
-	TRBJ1-4	once	TRBV27	TGTGCCAGCAGTTTCCACGGTCTTAATGAAAAACTGTTTTTT	CASSFHGLNEKLFF
-	TRBJ1-5	-	TRBV30	TGTGCCTGGAACCTGGGGGGTATGCAGCCCCAGCATTTT	CAWNLGGMQPQHF
-	TRBJ2-3	-	TRBV28	TGTGCCAGCAGTTTGCGGGGCACAGATACGCAGTATTTT	CASSLRGTDTQYF
-	TRBJ2-7	-	TRBV5-1	TGCGCCAGCAGCCTACTGGACACCTCCTACGAGCAGTACTTC	CASSLLDTSYEQYF
TRBD2	TRBJ2-4	-	TRBV5-5	TGTGCCAGCAGCTTGGTCCTAGCGGGTGGCATTGTGGCCAAAAACATTCAGTACTTC	CASSLVLAGGIVAKNIQYF
TRBD1	TRBJ1-1	-	TRBV5-8	TGTGCCAGCAGCCTGAGGGGGACAGCGAAGATGAACACTGAAGCTTTCTTT	CASSLRGTAKMNTEAFF
TRBD1	TRBJ2-1	-	TRBV4-1	TGCGCCAGCAGCCAAGGTCCCGGGACAGCCTACAATGAGCAGTTCTTC	CASSQGPGTAYNEQFF
TRBD1	TRBJ2-7	-	TRBV4-2	TGTGCCAGCAGCCCGGGGCAGCCGGGACAGGGGGCGTACGAGCAGTACTTC	CASSPGQPGQGAYEQYF
-	TRBJ1-4	-	TRBV9	TGTGCCAGCAGTGCGGGGGACTATAATGAAAAACTGTTTTTT	CASSAGDYNEKLFF
TRBD1	TRBJ2-3	-	TRBV25-1	TGTGCCAGCAGTGAACGAGGACACAGGGGGGATATCACAGATACGCAGTATTTT	CASSERGHRGDITDTQYF
-	TRBJ2-5	-	TRBV6-1	TGTGCCAGCAGTGAAGCGCGGAAGATACAAGAGACCCAGTACTTC	CASSEARKIQETQYF
TRBD1	TRBJ1-2	-	TRBV2	TGTGCCAGGACAGGGCTTAGTAATGGCTACACCTTC	CARTGLSNGYTF
TRBD2	TRBJ2-3	-	TRBV5-1	TGCGCCAGCAGTACTAGCGGGGTAGATACGCAGTATTTT	CASSTSGVDTQYF
TRBD1	TRBJ2-7	-	TRBV29-1	TGCAGCGTCTCCGGGACAGGCTCCTACGAGCAGTACTTC	CSVSGTGSYEQYF